These 27 T cell receptor beta chains were all obtained from the same sample, sequenced in a study of blood T cell repertoires in COVID-19. TCRdb keeps only in-frame clones here, not all; method: immunoSEQ multiplex PCR. The data contain about 390,000 clones, about 90% of them seen just once; the ten biggest clones take up 2% to 2.5%. Sequencing input: peripheral blood. Every receptor here comes from a woman aged 55-69 years with COVID-19, enrolled during active disease.

The chain joins TRBV7-2 to TRBJ2-3; 8 positions match TRBD1. The germline V gene has CDR1 SGHTA and CDR2 FQGNSA. V lost 6 bases, J lost 0 bases, and 14 bases stayed unmatched. CDR3 size: 18 residues. The CDR3 here is CASRLQGASVLSTDTQYF. As DNA, the CDR3 is TGTGCCAGCAGACTCCAGGGGGCCTCAGTTCTGAGCACAGATACGCAGTATTTT.

This sequence joins TRBV9 and TRBJ1-2; 12 nucleotides align to TRBD1. J was trimmed by 7 bases and V by 3 bases; bases with no gene match: 10. The CDR3 extends over 16 amino acids. Germline CDR1 reads SGDLS; CDR2 reads YYNGEE. Written as DNA, the CDR3 is TGTGCCAGCAGCGCCTCCCCGGGACAGGGGGCCGGTGGCTACACCTTC. Protein product: CASSASPGQGAGGYTF.

This clone appeared a few times. The chain joins TRBV9 to TRBJ1-2; 11 nucleotides match TRBD1. The ends lost 4 bases at V and 3 bases at J; junction bases unmatched: 8. CDR3 size: 16 residues. CDR1 is SGDLS and CDR2 is YYNGEE in the germline V gene. DNA for the CDR3: TGTGCCAGCAGCCTGGGACAGGGGGTATCGGACTATGGCTACACCTTC. Protein product: CASSLGQGVSDYGYTF.

The gene calls are TRBV4-1 and TRBJ1-3, with a possible D match to TRBD1 (5 bases). The CDR3 covers 15 residues. Germline lookup yields CDR1 MGHRA and CDR2 YSYEKL. V was cut by 1 base and J by 4 bases, with 11 bases left in between. DNA for the CDR3: TGCGCCAGCAGCCAAGCTCCGACAGTGGGAAACACCATATATTTT. Translation gives CASSQAPTVGNTIYF.

This clone was observed once. CDR3 DNA: TGTGCCATCAGTGCAACAGAAGTCTCCCAGTACGAGCAGTACTTC. Protein product: CAISATEVSQYEQYF. V and J are TRBV10-3 and TRBJ2-7; D not resolved. The CDR3 is 15 amino acids. The V gene's germline CDR1 is ENHRY and CDR2 SYGVKD. The germline V and J ends were trimmed by 4 bases and 4 bases, with 17 bases remaining between them.

J is TRBJ2-2 and V is TRBV7-6, with 10 bases lining up with TRBD1. The germline V gene has CDR1 SGHVS and CDR2 FNYEAQ. J was trimmed by 5 bases and V by 3 bases; bases with no gene match: 3. This CDR3 contains 15 residues. Here the CDR3 DNA reads TGTGCCAGCAGCTTCGGGACAGGGGTGACCGGGGAGCTGTTTTTT. Translated, it gives CASSFGTGVTGELFF.

Here the CDR3 DNA reads TGTGCCACCAGCAGAGATCAAAGCGGGGGGGCGAATGAGCAGTTCTTC. Protein sequence: CATSRDQSGGANEQFF. The gene calls are TRBV15 and TRBJ2-1; TRBD2 matches at 10 bases. Germline values: CDR1 LNHNV, CDR2 YYDKDF (reference sequence). Trimming at V came to 0 bases and at J to 7 bases, leaving 6 bases not matched to a gene. The CDR3 extends over 16 amino acids.

In the case of this clone: Additional DNA sequences in this sample encode the identical CDR3. The chain carries TRBV19 and TRBJ1-5; 8 nucleotides line up with TRBD1. V lost 10 bases and J lost 2; bases outside the gene matches: 4. From germline, CDR1 is LNHDA and CDR2 SQIVND (reference sequence). The CDR3 consists of 13 residues. The CDR3 loop is CATKDRGNQPQHF. The CDR3 DNA sequence: TGTGCCACCAAGGACAGGGGCAATCAGCCCCAGCATTTT.

The chain has TRBV18 and TRBJ1-1; D perhaps matches TRBD1 (5 bases). V lost 1 base to trimming and J lost 0 bases, with 18 bases between them. Germline CDR1 reads KGHSH; CDR2 reads LQKENI. CDR3 length: 18 amino acids. CDR3 amino acids: CASSPRMGGSGVNTEAFF. The CDR3 DNA follows: TGTGCCAGCTCACCACGAATGGGGGGGAGCGGGGTGAACACTGAAGCTTTCTTT.

The V call is TRBV10-1, the J call TRBJ2-3; D is possibly TRBD2 (6 bases). The CDR3 loop spans 17 amino acids. Germline V gives CDR1 WNHNN, CDR2 SYGVQD (reference sequence). Trimming took off 0 bases at V and 1 base at J, with 14 bases between the two ends. This CDR3 is CASSESWRGDGTDTQYF. CDR3 coding DNA: TGCGCCAGCAGTGAGTCGTGGCGGGGCGACGGCACAGATACGCAGTATTTT.

The gene calls are TRBV7-2 and TRBJ1-1; D unclear. The germline V gene has CDR1 SGHTA and CDR2 FQGNSA. Trimming pared 5 bases from V and 0 bases from J, leaving 13 bases between. The CDR3 loop spans 15 amino acids. In nucleotides, the CDR3 is TGTGCCAGCAGCGTGAGCAGGCTCATGAACACTGAAGCTTTCTTT. Translating it yields CASSVSRLMNTEAFF. The entire variable domain, with the rest obtained from reference TRBV7-2 and TRBJ1-1, is as follows: GAGVSQSPSNKVTEKGKDVELRCDPISGHTALYWYRQSLGQGLEFLIYFQGNSAPDKSGLPSDRFSAERTGGSVSTLTIQRTQQEDSAVYLCASSVSRLMNTEAFFGQGTRLTVV.

The chain recombines TRBV7-3 with TRBJ2-7, with unresolved D. Trimming cost V 1 base and J 6 bases, with 10 bases left between them. Germline lookup yields CDR1 SGHTA and CDR2 FQGTGA. The CDR3 loop spans 13 amino acids. The CDR3 spells CASSLMGASEQYF. DNA of the CDR3: TGTGCCAGCAGCTTAATGGGCGCAAGCGAGCAGTACTTC.

This clone was observed a single time. The chain joins TRBV15 to TRBJ1-2; the D gene is possibly TRBD1 (6 bases). The V and J ends lost 4 bases and 1 base respectively, with 13 bases between them. CDR1 is LNHNV, CDR2 YYDKDF, per germline (reference sequence). CDR3 length: 15 amino acids. CDR3 residues: CATSTRDTINYGYTF. For the CDR3, the DNA is TGTGCCACCAGCACTCGGGACACTATTAACTATGGCTACACCTTC.

The chain has TRBV19 and TRBJ2-3, with TRBD2 identical over 11 bases. CDR3 length equals 15 residues. After removal of 5 bases from V and 4 bases from J, the junction contained 5 bases not matched to a gene. Germline values: CDR1 LNHDA, CDR2 SQIVND (reference sequence). DNA of the CDR3: TGTGCCAGTAGTGAACTAGCGGGGGTTGCAGATACGCAGTATTTT. As protein: CASSELAGVADTQYF.

This sequence joins TRBV11-3 and TRBJ1-6; no clear D gene. The V and J ends lost 3 bases and 7 bases respectively, with 7 bases between them. The CDR3 is 13 amino acids. CDR1 and CDR2 (germline): SGHNT, YENEEA. This chain's CDR3 is CASSLRWNSPLHF. The CDR3 DNA is TGTGCCAGCAGCTTGAGGTGGAATTCACCCCTCCACTTT.

This clone was counted between two and nine times. Other DNA variants within this sample encode the same CDR3. The V call is TRBV7-2, the J call TRBJ1-3, with D tentatively TRBD1 (5 bases). Germline values: CDR1 SGHTA, CDR2 FQGNSA. The germline V and J ends were trimmed by 5 bases and 4 bases, with 9 bases remaining between them. CDR3 length equals 13 residues. This chain's CDR3 is CASSLEGGNTIYF. CDR3 nucleotides: TGTGCCAGCAGCCTGGAGGGGGGAAACACCATATATTTT. Complete variable domain (other parts from reference TRBV7-2 and TRBJ1-3): GAGVSQSPSNKVTEKGKDVELRCDPISGHTALYWYRQSLGQGLEFLIYFQGNSAPDKSGLPSDRFSAERTGGSVSTLTIQRTQQEDSAVYLCASSLEGGNTIYFGEGSWLTVV.

V is TRBV7-2 and J is TRBJ2-7, with TRBD2 as a possible D gene (6 bases). The V end was cut by 5 bases, the J end by 2 bases, with 13 bases between. CDR3 length: 14 residues. Germline assignment: CDR1 SGHTA and CDR2 FQGNSA. CDR3 DNA: TGTGCCAGCAGCACAGCTAGCGTAACCTACGAGCAGTACTTC. Amino acids: CASSTASVTYEQYF.

The V call is TRBV28, the J call TRBJ2-5; 7 nucleotides match TRBD2. The CDR3 extends over 14 amino acids. V shed 5 bases and J 1 base; nucleotides not matched to a gene: 4. From germline, CDR1 is MDHEN and CDR2 SYDVKM. The CDR3 DNA follows: TGTGCCAGCAGTCTCCCGGGGGGCCAAGAGACCCAGTACTTC. It codes for CASSLPGGQETQYF.

The sample holds a few counts of this clone. The chain combines TRBV18 with TRBJ2-1; unclear D gene. This CDR3 region has 15 residues. Germline V lookup: CDR1 KGHSH, CDR2 LQKENI. V was clipped by 2 bases and J by 0 bases, with 8 bases between them. For the CDR3, the DNA is TGTGCCAGCTCACCAATACTAAGCTCCTACAATGAGCAGTTCTTC. This codes for CASSPILSSYNEQFF.

This clone was picked up one time. This chain joins TRBV30 and TRBJ2-1, with 8 bases lining up with TRBD1. Germline loops: CDR1 GTSNPN, CDR2 SVGIG (reference sequence). The length of the CDR3 is 14 residues. With V trimmed by 4 bases and J by 9 bases, 11 bases remained unmatched. The CDR3 protein is CAWIRGRGLSEQFF. Written as DNA, the CDR3 is TGTGCCTGGATAAGAGGCAGGGGGCTTTCTGAGCAGTTCTTC.

This chain links TRBV13 with TRBJ2-4; 10 bases are shared with TRBD1. Germline V CDR1 and CDR2: PRHDT, FYEKMQ (reference sequence). The CDR3 length is 16 residues. J gave up 8 bases and V 5 bases, and 12 bases lay outside the gene matches. As DNA, the CDR3 is TGTGCCAGCAGCGCCGGGGACAGGGGCAAAGAGGACATTCAGTACTTC. Protein sequence: CASSAGDRGKEDIQYF. The full variable domain, in which reference TRBV13 and TRBJ2-4 provide the parts outside the CDR3, is AAGVIQSPRHLIKEKRETATLKCYPIPRHDTVYWYQQGPGQDPQFLISFYEKMQSDKGSIPDRFSAQQFSDYHSELNMSSLELGDSALYFCASSAGDRGKEDIQYFGAGTRLSVL.

Concerning this clone: At one of its ends the junction is not consistent with the germline gene, which may arise from a read error. The V and J genes are TRBV13 and TRBJ2-3; TRBD2 aligns across 8 bases. This CDR3 spans 11 amino acids. Germline lookup yields CDR1 PRHDT and CDR2 FYEKMQ (reference sequence). DNA for the CDR3: TGTGCCAGCAGGTTTAGGACTAGCTTCTCATTT. Translation gives CASRFRTSFSF.

This chain connects TRBV30 to TRBJ1-4; D gene ambiguous. V was clipped by 3 bases and J by 4 bases, with 12 bases between them. This CDR3 contains 14 residues. CDR1 and CDR2 (germline): GTSNPN, SVGIG (reference sequence). The CDR3 region is CAWRGRGFNEKLFF. As DNA, the CDR3 is TGTGCCTGGAGGGGTCGAGGGTTTAATGAAAAACTGTTTTTT.

V usage is TRBV7-2 and J usage is TRBJ1-3, with TRBD1 matching 12 bases. The CDR3 consists of 15 residues. Trimming at V came to 5 bases and at J to 10 bases, leaving 9 bases not matched to a gene. Germline V gives CDR1 SGHTA, CDR2 FQGNSA. CDR3 DNA: TGTGCCAGCAGCCCTTGGGACAGGGGGCTCGGGACCATATATTTT. Protein sequence: CASSPWDRGLGTIYF.

DNA for the CDR3: TGTGCCAGCAGCTTGTCATCGGGGAACTCTGGGGCCAACGTCCTGACTTTC. Translated: CASSLSSGNSGANVLTF. V is TRBV5-5 and J is TRBJ2-6; perhaps TRBD2 as D (5 bases). V was trimmed by 1 base and J by 0 bases, leaving 11 bases between them. The CDR3 totals 17 residues. Germline V lookup: CDR1 SGHKS, CDR2 YYEKEE (reference sequence).

The chain carries TRBV2 and TRBJ1-2; possibly TRBD1 for D (5 bases). The germline V and J ends were trimmed by 5 bases and 4 bases, with 8 bases remaining between them. The CDR3 extends over 12 amino acids. Germline V gene data show CDR1 as SNHLY and CDR2 as FYNNEI. The DNA for the CDR3 is TGTGCCAGCAGTAAAGGGGCCTATGGCTACACCTTC. Its translation: CASSKGAYGYTF.

V and J are TRBV7-2 and TRBJ2-1; 9 bases agree with TRBD2. Germline V gene sequence: CDR1 SGHTA, CDR2 FQGNSA. This CDR3 is 17 amino acids long. Unmatched junction bases numbered 12, after V lost 1 base and J lost 8 bases. The CDR3 sequence is CASSLVLTTSGGDEQFF. The CDR3, as DNA: TGTGCCAGCAGCTTAGTGCTTACGACTAGCGGAGGGGATGAGCAGTTCTTC.